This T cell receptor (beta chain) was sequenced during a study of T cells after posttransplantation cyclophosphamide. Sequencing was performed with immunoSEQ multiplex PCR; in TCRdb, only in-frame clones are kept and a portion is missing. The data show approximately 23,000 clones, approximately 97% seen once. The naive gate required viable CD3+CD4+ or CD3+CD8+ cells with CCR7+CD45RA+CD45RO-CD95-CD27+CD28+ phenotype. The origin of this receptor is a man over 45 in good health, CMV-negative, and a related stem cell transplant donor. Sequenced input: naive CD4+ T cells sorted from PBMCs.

The CDR3 region is CASSQTGSYEQYF. The CDR3 coding sequence is TGTGCCAGCTCACAGACAGGATCCTACGAGCAGTACTTC. This chain links TRBV18 with TRBJ2-7; D is possibly TRBD1 (6 bases). The V gene lost 4 bases and the J gene lost 1 base, with 8 bases spanning the gap. The CDR3 has 13 residues. Germline V CDR1 and CDR2: KGHSH, LQKENI.